This TCR beta chain originates from a study of OX40 agonist ivuxolimab in advanced cancers. Background on the study: Patients were given ivuxolimab, an antibody that agonizes OX40 (CD134).

Using immunoSEQ multiplex PCR, the repertoire was profiled, and TCRdb retains in-frame clones only, with some absent. The table lists about 38,000 clones, about nine tenths of them singletons. CDR1 is MNHEY, CDR2 SMNVEV, per germline (reference sequence). Deletions cut 5 bases from V and 4 bases from J, with 20 bases between. This CDR3 comprises 16 residues. Findings and limits, study-wide: At 0.1 to 3.0 mg/kg and by week 6, CD4+ and CD8+ T cells in the blood had expanded clonally. Expansion of clones was among the lowest in partial responders at 0.1-3.0 mg/kg.

On this clone: Its specificity is not known.

Sampling times: baseline, cycle 4 day 1, cycle 7 day 1. The sequence was obtained from an adult with an advanced solid tumor such as melanoma, head and neck, liver or kidney cancer. V is TRBV27 and J is TRBJ1-1, with a possible D match to TRBD1 (6 bases). This specimen was CD4+ or CD8+ T cells sorted from blood, taken in a trial of the OX40 agonist ivuxolimab. CDR3 DNA: TGTGCCAGCAGTCCATTCCTCCGTACAGGGTTCACTGAAGCTTTCTTT. This codes for CASSPFLRTGFTEAFF.